This T cell receptor (beta chain) was sequenced in a study of blood T cell repertoires in COVID-19. Study-level background: Sample material is recorded as cDNA or gDNA derived from T cells, B-cell-depleted T cells, or PBMCs.

In the original workflow: Amplification of reference gene primers was used by the study to estimate nucleated cell counts. The table came from immunoSEQ multiplex PCR; TCRdb's copy has only in-frame clones and leaves some out. Clonal size and the V and J genes are those of that table, whereas D and trimming came from the DNA. This sample has 140,000 or so clones, with around four fifths found just once. Participant reports of clinical history set cohort assignment. Cohort 3 recovery required two negative PCRs, clearance, or symptom resolution. This clonotype was sampled from a woman between 40 and 55 years old who had recovered from COVID-19. Sequencing used PBMCs or T cells enriched from blood (not recorded which).

The CDR3 protein is CASSSLSIRGQAYNEQFF. The CDR3 DNA follows: TGTGCCAGCAGTTCCCTCTCCATTAGGGGACAGGCCTACAATGAGCAGTTCTTC. The J gene is TRBJ2-1, the V gene TRBV27; the match to TRBD1 covers 8 bases. The CDR3 consists of 18 residues. Trimming at V came to 4 bases and at J to 2 bases, leaving 13 bases not matched to a gene. Per the germline V gene, CDR1 is MNHEY and CDR2 is SMNVEV (reference sequence).